Following are 18 T cell receptor beta chains from one sample sequenced in a study of cytomegalovirus exposure and HLA in healthy donors. It was with 60 Vbeta and 13 Jbeta primers that the PCR ran. Clones were read by immunoSEQ multiplex PCR, and TCRdb kept only the in-frame ones, dropping some. The table for this sample gives tens of thousands of clones. The sample taken for sequencing was PBMCs. These receptors were obtained from a woman between 40 and 50 years old in good health and CMV-seronegative.

The chain has TRBV5-1 and TRBJ2-2; 9 bases line up with TRBD2. Unmatched junction bases numbered 18, after V lost 4 bases and J lost 5 bases. Germline V gene lookup returns CDR1 SGHRS and CDR2 YFSETQ. The CDR3 is 19 residues long. In nucleotides, the CDR3 is TGCGCCAGCAGCCCCTCCTGGGGACTAGCCCTACCGAGGACCGGGGAGCTGTTTTTT. Encoded protein: CASSPSWGLALPRTGELFF.

V is TRBV5-6 and J is TRBJ2-1; perhaps TRBD2 as D (6 bases). The CDR3 has 15 residues. CDR1 and CDR2 (germline): SGHDT, YYEEEE. With 4 bases removed from V and 2 bases from J, the gap between germline ends came to 13 bases. The CDR3 here is CASSASASPYNEQFF. The CDR3 DNA reads as TGTGCCAGCAGCGCTAGCGCCTCTCCCTACAATGAGCAGTTCTTC.

This clone shows up as medium-sized by frequency. The gene calls are TRBV6-5 and TRBJ2-7; 9 bases align to TRBD1. The CDR3 is made up of 15 amino acids. J lost 5 bases, V lost 2 bases, and 7 bases had no gene match. Germline loops: CDR1 MNHEY, CDR2 SVGAGI. This CDR3 reads CASSYSGTGLHEQYF. The CDR3 DNA is TGTGCCAGCAGTTACAGCGGGACAGGGCTCCACGAGCAGTACTTC.

V usage is TRBV10-1 and J usage is TRBJ1-6, with D possibly matching TRBD1 (6 bases). Germline-derived CDR1 and CDR2 are WNHNN and SYGVQD (reference sequence). The germline V and J ends were trimmed by 5 bases and 0 bases, with 17 bases remaining between them. This CDR3 has 18 amino acids. The CDR3 DNA reads as TGCGCCAGCAGTCAATTCGACAGGCGGAGCTCCTATAATTCACCCCTCCACTTT. As protein: CASSQFDRRSSYNSPLHF.

The chain carries TRBV11-3 and TRBJ1-5; no clear D. CDR3 length: 16 amino acids. V lost 6 bases to trimming and J lost 5 bases, with 20 bases between them. The germline V gene has CDR1 SGHNT and CDR2 YENEEA. CDR3 DNA: TGTGCCAGCAGTTTCCTTACGGGGAGGACCGATCAGCCCCAGCATTTT. Its protein is CASSFLTGRTDQPQHF. The variable domain in full, with the rest retrieved from reference TRBV11-3 and TRBJ1-5, is EAGVVQSPRYKIIEKKQPVAFWCNPISGHNTLYWYLQNLGQGPELLIRYENEEAVDDSQLPKDRFSAERLKGVDSTLKIQPAELGDSAVYLCASSFLTGRTDQPQHFGDGTRLSIL.

The genes are TRBV5-6 and TRBJ1-2; no clear D. CDR1 and CDR2 (germline): SGHDT, YYEEEE. Trimming pared 5 bases from V and 1 base from J, leaving 9 bases between. The CDR3 length is 13 residues. CDR3 coding DNA: TGTGCCAGCAGAGGGAGGAATAACTATGGCTACACCTTC. This translates into CASRGRNNYGYTF.

The chain couples TRBV9 to TRBJ2-3, with 10 bases aligning to TRBD2. The CDR3 has 17 amino acids. V dropped 0 bases and J dropped 6; count of bases not matched to a gene: 10. Germline CDR1 is SGDLS and CDR2 is YYNGEE. CDR3 sequence reads: CASSVEGSGGAPDTQYF. DNA of the CDR3: TGTGCCAGCAGCGTAGAGGGAAGCGGGGGGGCTCCCGATACGCAGTATTTT.

The chain recombines TRBV7-8 with TRBJ2-1; D is possibly TRBD2 (5 bases). The CDR3 consists of 13 residues. Germline V gene data show CDR1 as SGHVS and CDR2 as FQNEAQ. The V end was cut by 5 bases, the J end by 12 bases, with 17 bases between. The CDR3 reads CASSVWRAGGQFF. Written as DNA, the CDR3 is TGTGCCAGCAGCGTATGGCGGGCGGGTGGGCAGTTCTTC.

CDR3 nucleotides: TGTGCCAGCAGCGTAAGATGGCTTAACGGGGAGCTGTTTTTT. Translation gives CASSVRWLNGELFF. The chain recombines TRBV9 with TRBJ2-2; D ambiguous. This CDR3 spans 14 amino acids. Germline-derived CDR1 and CDR2 are SGDLS and YYNGEE. Between the trimmed V and J ends, which lost 1 base and 7 bases, there was a span of 11 bases.

In the case of this clone: An end of the junction differs from the germline gene, which may be a read error. The gene calls are TRBV7-7 and TRBJ1-1, with TRBD1 identical over 10 bases. The germline gives CDR1 SSHAT, CDR2 FNYEAQ (reference sequence). The CDR3 runs to 13 residues. CDR3 sequence: CASSGTGVTEAFF. Here the CDR3 DNA reads TGTGCTAGCAGCGGGACAGGGGTAACTGAAGCTTTCTTT.

The chain links TRBV6-6 to TRBJ1-2; D is unclear. Per the germline V gene, CDR1 is MNHNY and CDR2 is SVGAGI (reference sequence). The CDR3 covers 15 residues. V lost 7 bases to trimming and J lost 1 base, with 16 bases between them. In DNA, the CDR3 is TGTGCCAGCAATGAGGCCCCGGGGTATAACTATGGCTACACCTTC. This codes for CASNEAPGYNYGYTF.

The chain carries TRBV6-5 and TRBJ2-1; D is unclear. The germline V and J ends were trimmed by 2 bases and 8 bases, with 10 bases remaining between them. The CDR3 spans 13 residues. Per germline, CDR1 MNHEY and CDR2 SVGAGI. The CDR3 sequence: CASSYVLGDEQFF. In DNA form, the CDR3 reads TGTGCCAGCAGTTACGTCCTAGGAGATGAGCAGTTCTTC.

Concerning this clone: Compared with germline, one end of the junction differs, possibly owing to a read error. Other nucleotide sequences from this sample produce the same CDR3. V is TRBV5-5 and J is TRBJ1-6, with 9 nucleotides matching TRBD1. The length of the CDR3 is 16 residues. Germline V CDR1 and CDR2: SGHKS, YYEKEE (reference sequence). The CDR3 sequence: CASSLASQGANSPLHF. As DNA, the CDR3 is TGTGCCAGCAGCTTGGCCTCACAGGGGGCTAATTCACCCCTACACTTT.

In nucleotides, the CDR3 is TGTGCCAGTAGTATAAAGGGCGGCGGGACGTATCAGCCCCAGCATTTT. The encoded protein is CASSIKGGGTYQPQHF. The chain employs TRBV19 and TRBJ1-5; D may be TRBD1 (5 bases). Germline values: CDR1 LNHDA, CDR2 SQIVND (reference sequence). The CDR3 is made up of 16 amino acids. The V end was cut by 2 bases, the J end by 5 bases, with 16 bases between.

The rearrangement links TRBV12-5 to TRBJ1-1, with TRBD1 matching 7 bases. The J segment lost 5 bases and the V segment lost 1 base, leaving 4 bases of the junction unmatched. This CDR3 has 14 amino acids. The germline V gene has CDR1 LGHNT and CDR2 FRNRAP. In DNA form, the CDR3 reads TGTGCTAGTGGTTTGGCACAGGGGTGGACTGAAGCTTTCTTT. As protein: CASGLAQGWTEAFF.

This chain links TRBV5-1 with TRBJ1-1, with TRBD1 matching 9 bases. In germline, CDR1 is SGHRS, CDR2 YFSETQ. The CDR3 is made up of 14 amino acids. Unmatched junction bases numbered 6, after V lost 4 bases and J lost 5 bases. Written as DNA, the CDR3 is TGCGCCAGCAGCCCCGGGACAGGGTTTACTGAAGCTTTCTTT. Translated: CASSPGTGFTEAFF.

The chain has TRBV19 and TRBJ2-6, with D perhaps matching TRBD1 (5 bases). The germline V gene encodes CDR1 LNHDA and CDR2 SQIVND (reference sequence). This CDR3 region has 13 residues. The ends were cut back, 8 bases at V and 0 bases at J, with 5 bases in the middle. The CDR3 loop reads CASQGSGANVLTF. DNA for the CDR3: TGTGCCAGTCAGGGCTCTGGGGCCAACGTCCTGACTTTC.

The chain couples TRBV15 to TRBJ1-3; D ambiguous. The CDR3 is 12 residues long. V gave up 0 bases and J gave up 10 bases, with 7 bases separating them. Germline V gives CDR1 LNHNV, CDR2 YYDKDF (reference sequence). CDR3 amino acids: CATSRDSGTIYF. For the CDR3, the DNA is TGTGCCACCAGCAGAGACTCCGGGACCATATATTTT.